This T cell receptor beta chain was documented in a study of T cells in Graves' hyperthyroidism and ophthalmopathy. This clonotype was recorded a few times. There were TCR beta CDR3 regions amplified from RNA transcripts. The HTBI primer set served for first-round RT-PCR of the TCR CDR3. TCRdb re-called the multiplex PCR reads through MiXCR, storing one row per CDR3 protein. The sample holds 530,000 or so distinct CDR3 sequences, around a quarter seen once. Germline-derived CDR1 and CDR2 are SQVTM and ANQGSEA. The CDR3 sequence is 14 residues long. Germline trimming cut 4 bases from V and 0 bases from J; bases unmatched to any gene: 4. In the ophthalmopathy cohort, Clinical Activity Score was at least 3, NOSPECS grade at least 4, and duration under 3 months. Not enrolled were patients with uncontrolled infection, other autoimmune disease, pregnancy or lactation.

The chain is built from TRBV29-1 and TRBJ1-1; 8 bases agree with TRBD1. Sequenced input: blood. The TCR was taken from a woman aged 25 to 39 with Graves' ophthalmopathy. The CDR3 nucleotides are TGCAGCGTTGGGGGACAGGCGATGAACACTGAAGCTTTCTTT. It codes for CSVGGQAMNTEAFF. Full variable domain (missing parts from reference TRBV29-1 and TRBJ1-1): SAVISQKPSRDICQRGTSLTIQCQVDSQVTMMFWYRQQPGQSLTLIATANQGSEATYESGFVIDKFPISRPNLTFSTLTVSNMSPEDSSIYLCSVGGQAMNTEAFFGQGTRLTVV.